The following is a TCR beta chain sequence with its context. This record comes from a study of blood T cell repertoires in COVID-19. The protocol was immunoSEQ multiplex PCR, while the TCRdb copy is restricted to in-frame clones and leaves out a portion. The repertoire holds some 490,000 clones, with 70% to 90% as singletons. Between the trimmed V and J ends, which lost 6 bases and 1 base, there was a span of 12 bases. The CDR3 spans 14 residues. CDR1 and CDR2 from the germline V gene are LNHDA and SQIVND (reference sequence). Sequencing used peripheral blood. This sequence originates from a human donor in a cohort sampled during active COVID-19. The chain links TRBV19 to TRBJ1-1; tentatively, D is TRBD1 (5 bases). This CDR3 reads CASRDGGKNTEAFF. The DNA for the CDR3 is TGTGCCAGTAGAGACGGGGGGAAGAACACTGAAGCTTTCTTT.